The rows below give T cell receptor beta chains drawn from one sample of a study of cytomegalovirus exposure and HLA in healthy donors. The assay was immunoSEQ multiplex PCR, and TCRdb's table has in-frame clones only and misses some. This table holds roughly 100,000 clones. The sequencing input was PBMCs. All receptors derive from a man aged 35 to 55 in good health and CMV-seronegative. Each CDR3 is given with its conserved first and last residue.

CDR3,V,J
CSVHRGTGRDGYTF,TRBV29-1,TRBJ1-2
CASSLAGRSTDTQYF,TRBV19,TRBJ2-3
CASSVAEFGGNEQFF,TRBV9,TRBJ2-1
CASSTLAGAYEQYF,TRBV14,TRBJ2-7
CASSHRDRKNIQYF,TRBV11-3,TRBJ2-4
CASSQWASGGYNEQFF,TRBV19,TRBJ2-1
CASRTGMNYGYTF,TRBV2,TRBJ1-2
CASSLVGSGGFPDTQYF,TRBV11-2,TRBJ2-3
CASRHDIVGEQYF,TRBV6-5,TRBJ2-7
CASSKGQYLSYEQYF,TRBV7-9,-
CASSLAGGLGGNQPQHF,TRBV7-9,TRBJ1-5
CASSYPSGFTDTQYF,TRBV6-8,TRBJ2-3
CASSPDYSYEQYF,TRBV5-4,TRBJ2-7
CASSQDYSYNEQFF,TRBV4-1,TRBJ2-1
CASSSGGPGANVLTF,TRBV7-9,TRBJ2-6
CASSFGQGSRTDTQYF,TRBV28,TRBJ2-3
CASNNLGAGATQETQYF,TRBV19,TRBJ2-5
CASSVRQPRSEANTQYF,TRBV2,TRBJ2-3
CASSPGTGNYEQYF,TRBV19,-
CATSRDPDSYNEQFF,TRBV15,TRBJ2-1
CATSRQGSSYEQYF,TRBV5-4,TRBJ2-7
CASSLTSGNYNEQFF,TRBV7-2,TRBJ2-1
CASSLNRDRGHEQYF,TRBV11-2,TRBJ2-7
CASSLSARNGYTF,TRBV27,TRBJ1-2
CASSIGTSGRAPETQYF,TRBV19,TRBJ2-5
CASSVEAGGGTDTQYF,TRBV9,TRBJ2-3
CASSPNRNTEAFF,TRBV7-9,TRBJ1-1
CASSERESYNEQFF,TRBV9,TRBJ2-1
CASSLAGGGRVDEQFF,TRBV7-9,TRBJ2-1
CSVRTGRGNQPQHF,TRBV29-1,TRBJ1-5
CASSLGAGSVSDEQYF,TRBV7-6,TRBJ2-7
CASSLGPTGADTQYF,TRBV5-1,TRBJ2-3